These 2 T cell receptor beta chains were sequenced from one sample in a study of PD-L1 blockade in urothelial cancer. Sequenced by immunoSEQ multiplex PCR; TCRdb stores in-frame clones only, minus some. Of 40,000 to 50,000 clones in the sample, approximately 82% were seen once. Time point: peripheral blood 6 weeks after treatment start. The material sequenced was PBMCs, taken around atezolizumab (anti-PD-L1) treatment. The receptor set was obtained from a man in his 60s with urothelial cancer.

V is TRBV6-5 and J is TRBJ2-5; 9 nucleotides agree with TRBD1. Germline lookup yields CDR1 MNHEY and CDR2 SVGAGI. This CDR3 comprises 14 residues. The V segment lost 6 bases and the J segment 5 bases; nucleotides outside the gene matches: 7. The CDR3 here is CASSLGTGTETQYF. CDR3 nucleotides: TGTGCCAGCAGCCTGGGGACAGGGACCGAGACCCAGTACTTC.

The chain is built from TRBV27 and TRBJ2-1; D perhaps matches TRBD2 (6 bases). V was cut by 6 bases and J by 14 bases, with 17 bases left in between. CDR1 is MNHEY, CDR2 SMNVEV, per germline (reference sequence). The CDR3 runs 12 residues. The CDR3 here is CASSNGKGGEFF. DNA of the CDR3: TGTGCCAGCAGCAATGGGAAAGGAGGGGAGTTCTTC.